This T cell receptor (beta chain) was sequenced for a study of blood T cell repertoires in COVID-19. For the study at large: PBMCs, B-cell-depleted T cells, or T cells provided the cDNA or gDNA that made up the material.

TCRdb's table, derived via immunoSEQ multiplex PCR, lists solely in-frame clones and lacks some. This sample carries about 200,000 clones, around four fifths of them seen once, and the ten largest clones take 0.9% to 0.95%. The CDR3 is 15 residues long. Germline CDR1 and CDR2: SGHAT and FQNNGV. Trimming at V came to 2 bases and at J to 2 bases, leaving 2 bases not matched to a gene. This clonotype originated in a man aged 60 to 69 with COVID-19, enrolled during active disease. Sequences were obtained from peripheral blood. The chain employs TRBV11-2 and TRBJ2-3; TRBD1 agrees at 9 bases. CDR3 sequence: CASSLRTGVTDTQYF. The CDR3 nucleotides are TGTGCCAGCAGCTTAAGGACAGGGGTCACAGATACGCAGTATTTT.